What follows is one T cell receptor (beta chain) and its context. This sample was included in a study of T cells in Graves' hyperthyroidism and ophthalmopathy. The overall study: Blood was drawn when the patient was first diagnosed and still untreated.

J lost 2 bases, V lost 0 bases, and 6 bases had no gene match. Germline lookup yields CDR1 ENHRY and CDR2 SYGVKD. The CDR3 totals 16 residues. It was RNA transcripts that yielded the amplified TCR beta CDR3 regions. RT-PCR in the first round (using the HTBI primer set) targeted the TCR CDR3. TCRdb independently ran MiXCR on the multiplex PCR reads; one entry per CDR3 protein. The sample lists 620,000 or so distinct CDR3 sequences, approximately 15% occurring once. Patients having uncontrolled infection, another autoimmune disease, pregnancy or lactation were not included. The diagnoses drew upon clinical symptoms, serum thyroxine and TRAb, thyroid ultrasound and orbital computed tomography.

V is TRBV10-3 and J is TRBJ2-5; 7 bases match TRBD2. This sequence originates from a woman between 45 and 65 years old with Graves' ophthalmopathy. Sequencing input: blood. CDR3 region: CAISESSGTTQETQYF. For the CDR3, the DNA is TGTGCCATCAGTGAGTCTTCAGGGACTACGCAAGAGACCCAGTACTTC.